The rows below give T cell receptor beta chains drawn from one sample of a study of blood T cell repertoires in COVID-19. Method: immunoSEQ multiplex PCR; TCRdb's copy keeps in-frame clones and lacks some. The sample consists of around 150,000 clones, about three quarters of them appearing once. The source material was PBMCs or T cells enriched from blood (not recorded which). The receptors were gathered from a woman aged 45-65 years who had recovered from COVID-19. The CDR3 runs from the conserved cysteine through the conserved F or W. The D gene is left open where the match is weak.

d_gene,j_gene,v_gene,CDR3aa
TRBD2,TRBJ2-2,TRBV4-1,CASSQDPPQVAGAIGELFF
-,TRBJ1-2,TRBV3-1/TRBV3-2,CASSQFRLRFNYGYTF
TRBD1,TRBJ1-2,TRBV3-1/TRBV3-2,CASSRREGAEGYTF
TRBD1,TRBJ1-6,TRBV5-1,CASSTGQGGSSYNSPLHF
-,TRBJ2-2,TRBV24-1,CATSDILFGELFF
-,TRBJ2-1,TRBV13,CASSQGGLSNEQFF
-,TRBJ1-2,TRBV25-1,CASSEWGGSYGYTF
-,TRBJ2-3,TRBV2,CASIDSYPDTQYF
-,TRBJ1-3,TRBV2,CASSPRWGETIYF
-,TRBJ1-1,TRBV19,CASSIVMEYTEAFF
TRBD2,TRBJ2-7,TRBV27,CASSPGLAGVLEQYF
TRBD2,TRBJ2-1,TRBV19,CASSIKSSGFNEQFF
-,TRBJ2-2,TRBV6-5,CASSTSGIGELFF
-,TRBJ1-6,TRBV7-9,CASSHRVTNSPLHF
-,TRBJ1-2,TRBV5-1,CASSFNGNKGDGYTF
TRBD1,TRBJ2-7,TRBV30,CAWSDDRVYYEQYF
TRBD1,TRBJ2-5,TRBV28,CASSLRTGGGETQYF
-,TRBJ1-4,TRBV28,CASSLLGAGEKLFF
-,TRBJ1-1,TRBV11-2,CASSLIGSGAFF
TRBD2,TRBJ2-1,TRBV4-1,CASSQEQTSGGYEQFF
TRBD1,TRBJ1-6,TRBV11-2,CASSRDRAILRGYSPLHF
TRBD1,TRBJ1-2,TRBV19,CASISQGAAGYTF
-,TRBJ1-6,TRBV5-1,CASSLDPGDNSPLHF
-,TRBJ1-2,TRBV12-2,CASTQGGGLYGYTF
-,TRBJ1-1,TRBV28,CASSSWRTVNTEAFF
TRBD1,TRBJ2-1,TRBV27,CASSFRQGAYNEQFF
TRBD1,TRBJ1-2,TRBV19,CASLDRGLDYGYTF
TRBD1,TRBJ1-1,TRBV2,CASSEDRGSTEAFF
-,TRBJ2-1,TRBV29-1,CSVVQGNEQFF
TRBD1,TRBJ2-7,TRBV28,CASSSGQGAPYEQYF
-,TRBJ2-5,TRBV27,CASSSTSRQWVQETQYF
TRBD1,TRBJ2-7,TRBV28,CASSLGTGIPLGYEQYF